The clone carrying this T cell receptor beta chain has a handful of counts. Antigen unknown. This CDR3 has 12 amino acids. Trimming took off 1 base at V and 6 bases at J, with 6 bases between the two ends. In germline, CDR1 is SEHNR, CDR2 FQNEAQ (reference sequence). The whole isolated RNA underwent reverse transcription, so sequencing captured expressed TCRB transcripts. Only in-frame clones appear in the TCRdb table, and some are missing; sequencing was by immunoSEQ multiplex PCR. The sample consists of under 400,000 clones, roughly an eighth of them appearing once. Approximately 100 mL of blood, on average, came from one heparinised draw per donor. CD4+ cells of the naive, central memory, regulatory and stem cell-like memory types were sorted via CD45RO/CCR7/CD25/CD127/CD95/CD27. This sample is part of a study of beta chain features in type 1 diabetes. Study-level points and caveats: Among type 1 diabetes patients, VDJ junctions had fewer insertions and more deletions. Comparison showed that naive, central memory and Treg TCRB repertoires appeared more similar among patients than among healthy donors.

This chain links TRBV7-9 with TRBJ1-2; D is perhaps TRBD1 (6 bases). The sequence was collected from a man between 18 and 35 years old in good health. Specimen: naive CD4+ T cells from blood. In DNA, the CDR3 is TGTGCCAGCAGCTTAGGGACAGATGGCTACACCTTC. This encodes CASSLGTDGYTF. The entire variable domain, with the rest obtained from reference TRBV7-9 and TRBJ1-2, is as follows: DTGVSQNPRHKITKRGQNVTFRCDPISEHNRLYWYRQTLGQGPEFLTYFQNEAQLEKSRLLSDRFSAERPKGSFSTLEIQRTEQGDSAMYLCASSLGTDGYTFGSGTRLTVV.